A selection of T cell receptor beta chains follows, all from one sample in a study of blood T cell repertoires in COVID-19. Libraries were prepared by immunoSEQ multiplex PCR; TCRdb keeps only in-frame clonotypes and omits some of them. The sample consists of approximately 300,000 clones, around 88% of them appearing once. Sequencing used peripheral blood. These receptors originate from a woman aged 45-60 years with acute or convalescent COVID-19. Both conserved end residues are part of each CDR3. Fields, in order: V gene, J gene, clone size, CDR3 protein. Size values are once, few and many counts, or a class for expanded clones, and some rows have none.

v_gene: TRBV2; j_gene: TRBJ2-5; abundance: -; CDR3aa: CASSEDRGLWETQYF
v_gene: TRBV5-1; j_gene: TRBJ2-1; abundance: -; CDR3aa: CASSLSGTGVSEQFF
v_gene: TRBV7-2; j_gene: TRBJ1-1; abundance: -; CDR3aa: CASSFGAGTGYRNTEAFF
v_gene: TRBV5-5; j_gene: TRBJ1-1; abundance: once; CDR3aa: CASTLTGGTEAFF
v_gene: TRBV4-1; j_gene: TRBJ1-3; abundance: -; CDR3aa: CASSQDPRGTGNTIYF
v_gene: TRBV6-5; j_gene: TRBJ2-7; abundance: few; CDR3aa: CASSPRQGAFEQYF
v_gene: TRBV7-3; j_gene: TRBJ2-1; abundance: -; CDR3aa: CASSPGTSGSNEQFF
v_gene: TRBV7-2; j_gene: TRBJ2-7; abundance: -; CDR3aa: CASSTQVRFGSQYEQYF
v_gene: TRBV11-2; j_gene: TRBJ1-3; abundance: -; CDR3aa: CASSFRGNTIYF
v_gene: TRBV7-9; j_gene: TRBJ1-4; abundance: -; CDR3aa: CASRQVNEKLFF